This T cell receptor beta chain stems from a study of blood T cell repertoires in COVID-19. Per the original data handling: Estimated nucleated cell counts came from reference gene primer amplification. TCRdb's copy holds only in-frame clones and misses some; the assay was immunoSEQ multiplex PCR. V, J and clone size are those of that table, while D and trimming were read from the DNA. The repertoire includes 200,000 to 250,000 clones, 75% to 90% of them detected once, and 0.85% to 0.95% sits in the top ten. Participants were aged about 18 to 89 years from about two dozen US areas. A COVID-19 case was met by exposed participants within 2 weeks before study entry. The sample comprised PBMCs or T cells enriched from blood (not recorded which). This receptor was identified in a man aged 50-59 years who had been exposed to COVID-19.

This CDR3 is CASSFRGFGYGYTF. As DNA, the CDR3 is TGTGCCAGCAGCTTTCGGGGTTTCGGCTATGGCTACACCTTC. This rearrangement joins TRBV7-9 to TRBJ1-2; D gene uncertain. CDR3 length: 14 amino acids. CDR1 SEHNR and CDR2 FQNEAQ come from the germline V gene (reference sequence). The V end lost 3 bases, the J end lost 4 bases, and 12 bases lay between the germline ends.